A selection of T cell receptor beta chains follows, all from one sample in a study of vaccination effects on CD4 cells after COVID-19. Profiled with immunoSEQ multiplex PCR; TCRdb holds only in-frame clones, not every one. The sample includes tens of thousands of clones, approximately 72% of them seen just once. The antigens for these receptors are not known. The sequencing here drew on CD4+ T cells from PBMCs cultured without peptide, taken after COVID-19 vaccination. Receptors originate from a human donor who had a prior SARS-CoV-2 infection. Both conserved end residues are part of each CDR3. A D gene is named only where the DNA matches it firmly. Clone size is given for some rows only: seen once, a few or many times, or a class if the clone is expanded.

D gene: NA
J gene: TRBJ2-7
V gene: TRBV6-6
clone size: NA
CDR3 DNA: TGTGCCAGCAGTTACTCGAGTAGCGAGCAGTACTTC
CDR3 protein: CASSYSSSEQYF

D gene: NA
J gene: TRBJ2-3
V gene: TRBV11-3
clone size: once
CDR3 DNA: TGTGCCAGCAGCTTAGAGGGCAGCTTAGATACGCAGTATTTT
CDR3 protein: CASSLEGSLDTQYF

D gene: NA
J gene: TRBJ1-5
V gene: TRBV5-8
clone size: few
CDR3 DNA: TGTGCCAGCAACCCTTACTCAGGTAATGGCAATCAGCCCCAGCATTTT
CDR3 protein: CASNPYSGNGNQPQHF

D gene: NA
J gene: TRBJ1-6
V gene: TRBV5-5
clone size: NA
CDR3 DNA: TGTGCCAGCAGCTTGGTATCGGGTCGGAGTAATTCACCCCTCCACTTT
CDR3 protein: CASSLVSGRSNSPLHF

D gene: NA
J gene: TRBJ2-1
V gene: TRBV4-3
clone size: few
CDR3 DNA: TGCGCCAGCAGCCAAGTTCGGGCGGGCTCCTACAATGAGCAGTTCTTC
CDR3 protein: CASSQVRAGSYNEQFF

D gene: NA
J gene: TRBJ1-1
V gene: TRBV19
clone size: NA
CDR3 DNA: TGTGCCAGTAGTAAGGCCCGGCCACCAGGCGCCGCTGAAGCTTTCTTT
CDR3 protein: CASSKARPPGAAEAFF

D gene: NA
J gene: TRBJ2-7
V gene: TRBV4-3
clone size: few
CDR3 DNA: TGCGCCAGCAGCCAAGATATATTTCGGGAGCAGTACTTC
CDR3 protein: CASSQDIFREQYF

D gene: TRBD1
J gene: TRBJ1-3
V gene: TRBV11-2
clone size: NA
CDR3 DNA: TGTGCCAGCAGCCTGGACAGGGTTGGAAACACCATATATTTT
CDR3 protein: CASSLDRVGNTIYF

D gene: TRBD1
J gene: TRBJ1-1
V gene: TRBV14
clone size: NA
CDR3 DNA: TGTGCCAGCAGCCAGCTCCAGACAGGGTATTTTGGGAACACTGAAGCTTTCTTT
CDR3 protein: CASSQLQTGYFGNTEAFF

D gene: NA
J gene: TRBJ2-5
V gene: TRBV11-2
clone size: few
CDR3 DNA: TGTGCCAGCAGCTTTAATCGTGGTCGAGAGACCCAGTACTTC
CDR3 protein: CASSFNRGRETQYF

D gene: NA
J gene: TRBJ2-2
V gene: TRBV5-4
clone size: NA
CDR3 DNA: TGTGCCAGCAGCTTGGCTGCAGGGGGGGGGACCGGGGAGCTGTTTTTT
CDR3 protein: CASSLAAGGGTGELFF

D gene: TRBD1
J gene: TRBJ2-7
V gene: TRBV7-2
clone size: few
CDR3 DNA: TGTGCCAGCAGCTTCCCGGGACAGGGGCCGCAGTACTTC
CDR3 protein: CASSFPGQGPQYF

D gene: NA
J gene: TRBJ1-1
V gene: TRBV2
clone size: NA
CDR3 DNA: TGTGCCAGCAGTGAAGAAGGAACAAGATACACTGAAGCTTTCTTT
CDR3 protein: CASSEEGTRYTEAFF

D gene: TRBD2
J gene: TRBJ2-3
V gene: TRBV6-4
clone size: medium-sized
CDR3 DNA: TGTGCCAGCAGCTCCGGACTAGCGGGAAGTGATACGCAGTATTTT
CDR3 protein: CASSSGLAGSDTQYF

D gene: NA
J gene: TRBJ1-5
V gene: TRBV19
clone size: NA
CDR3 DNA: TGTGCCAGTAGTCCAGGGGCCGCCTGGAATCAGCCCCAGCATTTT
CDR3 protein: CASSPGAAWNQPQHF

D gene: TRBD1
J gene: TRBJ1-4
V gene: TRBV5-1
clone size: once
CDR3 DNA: TGCGCCAGCAGCACGACCGGGACAGGGGGCGAAAAACTGTTTTTT
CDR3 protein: CASSTTGTGGEKLFF

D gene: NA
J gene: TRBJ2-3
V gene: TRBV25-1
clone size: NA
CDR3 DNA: TGTGCCAGCAACCGGGGGACAGATACGCAGTATTTT
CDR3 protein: CASNRGTDTQYF

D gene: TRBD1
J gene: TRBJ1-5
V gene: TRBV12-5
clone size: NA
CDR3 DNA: TGTGCTAGTGGTTTGGGCCGGGACAGGGGCCCCGGTCAGCCCCAGCATTTT
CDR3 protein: CASGLGRDRGPGQPQHF

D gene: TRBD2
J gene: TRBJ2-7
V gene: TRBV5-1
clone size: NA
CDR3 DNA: TGCGCCAGCTACGGTGGGGGACTAGCGGGGGGCCCCTACGAGCAGTACTTC
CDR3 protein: CASYGGGLAGGPYEQYF

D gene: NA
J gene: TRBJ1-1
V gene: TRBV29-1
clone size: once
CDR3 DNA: TGCAGCGTTGAAGATCAGGCGGGACTTGAAGCTTTCTTT
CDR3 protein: CSVEDQAGLEAFF

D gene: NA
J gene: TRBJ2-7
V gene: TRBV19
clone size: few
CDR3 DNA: TGTGCCAGTAGTATGGGGCTAGCTGGGTACGAGCAGTACTTC
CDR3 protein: CASSMGLAGYEQYF

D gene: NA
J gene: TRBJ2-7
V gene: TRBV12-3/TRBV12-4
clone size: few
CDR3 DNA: TGTGCCAGCAGCCTAGTCCAAGGATACGAGCAGTACTTC
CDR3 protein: CASSLVQGYEQYF

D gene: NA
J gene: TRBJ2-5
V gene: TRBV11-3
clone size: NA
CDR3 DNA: TGTGCCAGCGAAGACTTACACGGGTCGACGGAGACCCAGTACTTC
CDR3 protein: CASEDLHGSTETQYF

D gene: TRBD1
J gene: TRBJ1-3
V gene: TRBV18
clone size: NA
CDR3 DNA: TGTGCCAGCTCACCAACAGGGGCAGGGGGCTCTGGAAACACCATATATTTT
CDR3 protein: CASSPTGAGGSGNTIYF

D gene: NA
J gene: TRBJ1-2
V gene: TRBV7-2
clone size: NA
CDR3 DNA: TGTGCCAGCAGCTTAGTTGTGCTCAATGGCTACACCTTC
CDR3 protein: CASSLVVLNGYTF

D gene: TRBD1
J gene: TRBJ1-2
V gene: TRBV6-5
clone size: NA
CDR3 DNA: TGTGCCAGCAGTCAGGGACAGCCTTTCTATGGCTACACCTTC
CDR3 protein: CASSQGQPFYGYTF

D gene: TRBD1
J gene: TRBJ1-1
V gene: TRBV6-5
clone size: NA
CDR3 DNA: TGTGCCGGTTCTACCGGGACAGGGGGCCTCACTGAAGCTTTCTTT
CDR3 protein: CAGSTGTGGLTEAFF

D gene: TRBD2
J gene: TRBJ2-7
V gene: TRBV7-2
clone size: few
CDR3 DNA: TGTGCCAGCAGCCCCCAAGGAACTAGCGGGAGTGGCTACGAGCAGTACTTC
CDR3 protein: CASSPQGTSGSGYEQYF

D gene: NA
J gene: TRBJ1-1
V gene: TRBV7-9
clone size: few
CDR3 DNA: TGTGCCAGCAGCTTAGCAGGGGTGAACACTGAAGCTTTCTTT
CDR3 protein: CASSLAGVNTEAFF

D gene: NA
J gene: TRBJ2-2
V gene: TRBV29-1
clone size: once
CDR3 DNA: TGCAGCGTTGCTATAGGGCGGGCCGGGGAGCTGTTTTTT
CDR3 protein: CSVAIGRAGELFF

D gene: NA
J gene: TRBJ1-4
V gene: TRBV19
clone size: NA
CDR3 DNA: TGTGCCAGTAGTATCTTGGGACGACCTAATGAAAAACTGTTTTTT
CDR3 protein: CASSILGRPNEKLFF

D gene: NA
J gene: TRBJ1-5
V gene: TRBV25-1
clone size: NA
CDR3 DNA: TGTGCCAGCGGGTGGAACGGTTACAATCAGCCCCAGCATTTT
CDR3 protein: CASGWNGYNQPQHF

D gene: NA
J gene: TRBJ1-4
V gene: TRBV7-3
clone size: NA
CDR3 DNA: TGTGCCAGCAGCTTAACAGGGACGACGAATGAAAAACTGTTTTTT
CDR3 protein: CASSLTGTTNEKLFF

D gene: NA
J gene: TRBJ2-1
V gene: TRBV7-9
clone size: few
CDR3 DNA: TGTGCCAGCAGCGTGCGGGGTGAGCAGTTCTTC
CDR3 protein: CASSVRGEQFF

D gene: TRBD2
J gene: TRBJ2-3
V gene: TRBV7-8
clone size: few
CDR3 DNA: TGTGCCAGCAGCTTAGCCCGCTTCGGGACTAGAAAATTCACAGATACGCAGTATTTT
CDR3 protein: CASSLARFGTRKFTDTQYF

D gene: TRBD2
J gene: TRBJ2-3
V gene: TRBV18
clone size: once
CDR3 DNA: TGTGCCAGCTCACGCCGGACTAGCGGGTCGAGAGATACGCAGTATTTT
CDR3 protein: CASSRRTSGSRDTQYF

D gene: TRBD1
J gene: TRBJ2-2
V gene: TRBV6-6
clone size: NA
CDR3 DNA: TGTGCCAGCAGTTACAGAGGACAGGGGCTCACCGGGGAGCTGTTTTTT
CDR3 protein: CASSYRGQGLTGELFF

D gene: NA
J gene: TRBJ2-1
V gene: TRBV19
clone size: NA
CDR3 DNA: TGTGCCAGTAGTATTTTGGCAGGGATGGTCTACAATGAGCAGTTCTTC
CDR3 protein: CASSILAGMVYNEQFF

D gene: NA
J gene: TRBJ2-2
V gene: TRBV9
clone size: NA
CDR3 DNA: TGTGCCAGCAGCGTAGGATCGGGCGTGAACACCGGGGAGCTGTTTTTT
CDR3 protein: CASSVGSGVNTGELFF

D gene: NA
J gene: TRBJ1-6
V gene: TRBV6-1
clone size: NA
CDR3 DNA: TGTGCCAGCAGTGAGGTTCCAAGCTCCTATAATTCACCCCTCCACTTT
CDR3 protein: CASSEVPSSYNSPLHF

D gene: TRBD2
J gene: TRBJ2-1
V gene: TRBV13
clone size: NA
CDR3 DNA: TGTGCCAGCAGCTTAGAACCTACTAGCGGGGGGGCCAATGAGCAGTTCTTC
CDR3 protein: CASSLEPTSGGANEQFF

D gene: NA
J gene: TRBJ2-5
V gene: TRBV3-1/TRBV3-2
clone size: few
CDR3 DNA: TGTGCCAGCAGTCACAGGACCCAAGAGACCCAGTACTTC
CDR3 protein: CASSHRTQETQYF

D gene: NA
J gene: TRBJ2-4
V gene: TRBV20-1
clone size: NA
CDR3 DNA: TGCAGTGCTAGTTATGAGGCCAAAAACATTCAGTACTTC
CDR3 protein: CSASYEAKNIQYF

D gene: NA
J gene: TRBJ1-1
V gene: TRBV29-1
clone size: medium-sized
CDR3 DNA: TGCAGCGTTATGGAGGGCTGGGCGTACACTGAAGCTTTCTTT
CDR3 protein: CSVMEGWAYTEAFF

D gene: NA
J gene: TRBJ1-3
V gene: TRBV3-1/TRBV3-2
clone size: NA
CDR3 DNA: TGTGCCAGCGGCCGGGCCTTATCTGGAAACACCATATATTTT
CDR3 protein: CASGRALSGNTIYF

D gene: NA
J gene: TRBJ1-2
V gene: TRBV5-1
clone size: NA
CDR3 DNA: TGCGCCAGCAGCTTAGGACAAAATAACTATGGCTACACCTTC
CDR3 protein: CASSLGQNNYGYTF

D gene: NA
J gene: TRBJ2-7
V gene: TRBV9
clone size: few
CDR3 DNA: TGTGCCAGCAGCGTAGGGCCAGGGTTCCCCTACGAGCAGTACTTC
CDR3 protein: CASSVGPGFPYEQYF

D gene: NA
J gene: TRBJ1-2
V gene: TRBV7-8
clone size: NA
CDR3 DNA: TGTGCCAGCAGCTACGGACGGTCCTATGGCTACACCTTC
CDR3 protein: CASSYGRSYGYTF

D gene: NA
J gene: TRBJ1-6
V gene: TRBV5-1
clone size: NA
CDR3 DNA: TGCGCCAGCAGCTTGGAGGCAGTAAATTCACCCCTCCACTTT
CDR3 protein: CASSLEAVNSPLHF

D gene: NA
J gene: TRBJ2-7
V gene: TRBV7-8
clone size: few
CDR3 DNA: TGTGCCAGCAGCTTAGCGAGGGGACCCGAGCAGTACTTC
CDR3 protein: CASSLARGPEQYF

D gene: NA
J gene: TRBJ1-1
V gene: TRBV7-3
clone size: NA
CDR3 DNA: TGTGCCAGCAGCGCAACTCAGGGGAAAGCTTTCTTT
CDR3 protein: CASSATQGKAFF

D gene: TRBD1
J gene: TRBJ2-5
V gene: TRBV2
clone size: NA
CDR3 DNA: TGTGCCAGCGTTGGGGACAGGGGAGAGACCCAGTACTTC
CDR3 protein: CASVGDRGETQYF

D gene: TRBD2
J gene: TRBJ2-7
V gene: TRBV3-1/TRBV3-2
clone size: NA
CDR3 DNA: TGTGCCAGCGGGCCTCGCGGGAGTAACGAGCAGTACTTC
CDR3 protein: CASGPRGSNEQYF

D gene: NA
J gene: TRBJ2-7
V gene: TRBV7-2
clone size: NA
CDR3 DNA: TGTGCCAGCAGCTTATCTGGGACCTACGAGCAGTACTTC
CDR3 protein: CASSLSGTYEQYF

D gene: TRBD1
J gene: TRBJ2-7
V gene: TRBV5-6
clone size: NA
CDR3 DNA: TGTGCCAGCAGCTTGGACAGGGGATTGAGCTCCTACGAGCAGTACTTC
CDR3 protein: CASSLDRGLSSYEQYF

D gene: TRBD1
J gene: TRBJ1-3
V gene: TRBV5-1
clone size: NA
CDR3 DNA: TGCGCCAGCAGCTCACAGGGGCTAAATGGAAACACCATATATTTT
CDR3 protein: CASSSQGLNGNTIYF

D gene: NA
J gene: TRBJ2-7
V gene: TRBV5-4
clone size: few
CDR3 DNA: TGTGCCAGCAGCCGCGGACAGGGCGGGAGCTCCTACGAGCAGTACTTC
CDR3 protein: CASSRGQGGSSYEQYF

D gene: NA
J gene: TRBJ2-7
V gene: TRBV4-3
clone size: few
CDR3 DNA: TGCGCCAGCAGCCAAGAAAGGGGGTTTAATATCCGCGAGCAGTACTTC
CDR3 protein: CASSQERGFNIREQYF

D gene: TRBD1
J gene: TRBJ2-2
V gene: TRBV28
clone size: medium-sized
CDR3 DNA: TGTGCCAGCAGTTTAAATGCAGGGGGCGGGGAGCTGTTTTTT
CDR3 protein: CASSLNAGGGELFF